Presented here are 18 T cell receptor beta chains from one specimen sequenced in a study of cytomegalovirus exposure and HLA in healthy donors. PCR involved 60 Vbeta and 13 Jbeta primers. Method: immunoSEQ multiplex PCR; TCRdb's copy keeps in-frame clones and lacks some. This sample yields 200,000 to 250,000 clones, of which about three quarters are seen a single time; about 0.45% belongs to the top ten. Input material: PBMCs. The receptors stem from a boy between 10 and 17 years old in good health and CMV-seronegative.

V is TRBV11-1 and J is TRBJ2-3, with TRBD2 matching 7 bases. This CDR3 comprises 16 residues. V dropped 6 bases and J dropped 2; count of bases not matched to a gene: 11. The germline V gene has CDR1 SGHAT and CDR2 FQDESV (reference sequence). Written as DNA, the CDR3 is TGTGCCAGCAGTGTCTTACGGACTAGGTACACAGATACGCAGTATTTT. Amino acid sequence: CASSVLRTRYTDTQYF.

The chain employs TRBV5-4 and TRBJ2-4, with 8 bases aligning to TRBD2. V lost 2 bases to trimming and J lost 6 bases; unmatched junction nucleotides: 7. Per germline, CDR1 SGHNT and CDR2 YYREEE (reference sequence). There are 15 residues in the CDR3. The CDR3 DNA is TGTGCCAGCAGCTTCATGGGACTAGACGGAAACATTCAGTACTTC. This codes for CASSFMGLDGNIQYF.

This rearrangement joins TRBV30 to TRBJ2-1, with 8 bases matching TRBD2. This CDR3 is built from 14 residues. The V gene end was trimmed by 5 bases and the J gene end by 6 bases; junction bases not matched to a gene: 9. Germline CDR1 reads GTSNPN; CDR2 reads SVGIG (reference sequence). The CDR3 loop reads CAWGENLAGNEQFF. The DNA of the CDR3 is TGTGCCTGGGGCGAAAATCTAGCGGGCAATGAGCAGTTCTTC.

Only a few counts were recorded for this clone. This chain's CDR3 is CASSSGWNGYTF. For the CDR3, the DNA is TGTGCCAGCAGCTCAGGGTGGAATGGCTACACCTTC. This chain joins TRBV6-1 and TRBJ1-2; tentative D call: TRBD1 (5 bases). The germline V and J ends were trimmed by 6 bases and 6 bases, with 11 bases remaining between them. The germline CDR1 and CDR2 sequences are MNHNS and SASEGT. The CDR3 has 12 residues.

The rearrangement uses TRBV28 and TRBJ2-3; the D is unclear. V was clipped by 2 bases and J by 3 bases, with 6 bases between them. Germline values: CDR1 MDHEN, CDR2 SYDVKM. This CDR3 spans 13 amino acids. Here the CDR3 DNA reads TGTGCCAGCAGTTTACGACTGACAGATACGCAGTATTTT. This sequence encodes CASSLRLTDTQYF.

As DNA, the CDR3 is TGTGCCAGCAGATCTCAAGCGGGGGGAGGAATGCAGTTCTTC. It translates to CASRSQAGGGMQFF. The chain has TRBV6-4 and TRBJ2-1; 9 nucleotides line up with TRBD2. CDR3 length: 14 amino acids. The V gene end was trimmed by 6 bases and the J gene end by 12 bases; junction bases not matched to a gene: 12. The germline V gene encodes CDR1 MRHNA and CDR2 SNTAGT.

The chain employs TRBV6-5 and TRBJ2-5, with D perhaps matching TRBD1 (6 bases). Deletions cut 7 bases from V and 2 bases from J, with 17 bases between. This CDR3 comprises 15 residues. Germline V gives CDR1 MNHEY, CDR2 SVGAGI. For the CDR3, the DNA is TGTGCCAGCAATCCTGGGGGAACAGGGCAAGAGACCCAGTACTTC. This translates into CASNPGGTGQETQYF.

The CDR3 nucleotides read TGTGCCAGCAGTGAAGCGGGGACTAGCGTCGGTGAGCAGTTCTTC. Translation gives CASSEAGTSVGEQFF. The chain links TRBV2 to TRBJ2-1, with 10 positions matching TRBD2. Germline CDR1 and CDR2: SNHLY and FYNNEI. After removal of 0 bases from V and 9 bases from J, the junction contained 5 bases not matched to a gene. This CDR3 comprises 15 residues.

The V gene is TRBV4-1, the J gene TRBJ2-5, with D possibly being TRBD2 (6 bases). CDR1 and CDR2 from the germline V gene are MGHRA and YSYEKL. The V end lost 0 bases, the J end lost 4 bases, and 12 bases lay between the germline ends. The CDR3 is 15 residues long. CDR3 coding DNA: TGCGCCAGCAGCCAAGATCCAGCGGGTTCAGAGACCCAGTACTTC. Protein product: CASSQDPAGSETQYF.

This clone was seen just once. The chain recombines TRBV2 with TRBJ1-5; 9 bases are shared with TRBD1. The CDR3 runs 14 residues. CDR1 SNHLY and CDR2 FYNNEI come from the germline V gene. Trimming cost V 7 bases and J 5 bases; bases outside gene matches: 6. CDR3 in DNA: TGTGCCAGCACCCCGGGACAGGGTGATCAGCCCCAGCATTTT. This gives the protein CASTPGQGDQPQHF.

The chain links TRBV2 to TRBJ1-1; the D is unclear. Per germline, CDR1 SNHLY and CDR2 FYNNEI. This CDR3 contains 14 residues. The V gene lost 7 bases and the J gene lost 0 bases, with 12 bases spanning the gap. For the CDR3, the DNA is TGTGCCAGCACGCAGGAAATCTTGAACACTGAAGCTTTCTTT. As protein: CASTQEILNTEAFF.

The gene calls are TRBV4-1 and TRBJ1-2, with D tentatively TRBD1 (5 bases). Germline V CDR1 and CDR2: MGHRA, YSYEKL. The ends were cut back, 7 bases at V and 10 bases at J, with 22 bases in the middle. CDR3 size: 14 residues. The CDR3 loop reads CASKLEGQGVPYTF. The CDR3 coding sequence is TGCGCCAGCAAATTGGAGGGGCAGGGTGTCCCCTACACCTTC.

CDR3 bases: TGCGCCAGCAGCTTAAACAGGGGAGGTGAAAAACTGTTTTTT. It codes for CASSLNRGGEKLFF. The chain is built from TRBV5-1 and TRBJ1-4; TRBD1 matches 7 bases. The germline CDR1 and CDR2 sequences are SGHRS and YFSETQ. With V trimmed by 2 bases and J by 7 bases, 5 bases remained unmatched. This CDR3 comprises 14 residues.

The chain carries TRBV2 and TRBJ1-4; TRBD1 agrees at 8 bases. J was trimmed by 8 bases and V by 6 bases; bases with no gene match: 17. The germline gives CDR1 SNHLY, CDR2 FYNNEI. The CDR3 contains 17 residues. As DNA, the CDR3 is TGTGCCAGCAGCTCGCGCCCAACGGGGACAGGCTTCGAAAAACTGTTTTTT. Translating gives CASSSRPTGTGFEKLFF.

This clone was counted between two and nine times. This sequence joins TRBV15 and TRBJ1-1; the D is unclear. The germline V gene has CDR1 LNHNV and CDR2 YYDKDF (reference sequence). Trimming shortened V by 1 base and J by 5 bases, and 11 bases separated the two germline ends. CDR3 length: 14 residues. CDR3 bases: TGTGCCACCAGCAGAGTACGGGAATGGACTGAAGCTTTCTTT. It is translated as CATSRVREWTEAFF. The full variable domain, completed using reference TRBV15 and TRBJ1-1, is DAMVIQNPRYQVTQFGKPVTLSCSQTLNHNVMYWYQQKSSQAPKLLFHYYDKDFNNEADTPDNFQSRRPNTSFCFLDIRSPGLGDTAMYLCATSRVREWTEAFFGQGTRLTVV.

This clone occurred once. The chain recombines TRBV7-6 with TRBJ1-4, with 7 positions matching TRBD1. The CDR3 is 17 amino acids. The germline gives CDR1 SGHVS, CDR2 FNYEAQ. The junction had 15 bases not matched to a gene; V was cut back by 3 bases and J by 8 bases. CDR3 coding DNA: TGTGCCAGCAGCTTTAGGAGACAGGGTGGTTTGCGCGAAAAACTGTTTTTT. It yields the protein CASSFRRQGGLREKLFF.

The chain links TRBV5-8 to TRBJ2-7; D perhaps matches TRBD2 (5 bases). Germline V gene data show CDR1 as SGHTS and CDR2 as YDEGEE. Between the trimmed V and J ends, which lost 7 bases and 3 bases, there was a span of 11 bases. This CDR3 comprises 12 residues. CDR3 DNA: TGTGCCAGCGGACTTTGGAGCTACGAGCAGTACTTC. Protein sequence: CASGLWSYEQYF.

This sequence joins TRBV28 and TRBJ2-2, with TRBD1 matching 11 bases. Trimming cost V 6 bases and J 0 bases; bases outside gene matches: 6. CDR3 length equals 17 residues. Germline CDR1 MDHEN, CDR2 SYDVKM. CDR3 DNA sequence: TGTGCCAGCAGGGCCGGACAGGGGGCGGCGAACACCGGGGAGCTGTTTTTT. Its translation is CASRAGQGAANTGELFF.